The entry below describes one TCR beta chain. There is no known antigen for this receptor. There are no base qualities to consult, and no much larger clone falls within one base. For sequencing, an Illumina HiSeq 1500 was employed. TCRdb applied fastp at Q25 and MiXCR to the public reads, then kept only in-frame beta chains. All rows with the same CDR3 protein become a single entry with the most common DNA and genes. The sample table contains about 530,000 distinct CDR3 sequences; only one count was recorded for approximately 25% of them. Of the sample, less than 15% falls within the top ten clones. This sample was included in a study of T cell repertoires in cytomegalovirus infection (dated by TCRdb to about 2019). For context, the study as a whole: Because public TCR beta signatures pointed to carriage of CMV infection together with the matching HLA type, the HLA type of each donor mattered for the analysis.

CDR1 is given as LNHDA and CDR2 as SQIVND, both from the germline V gene (reference sequence). Trimming takes 1 base from V and 2 bases from J, and the germline ends sit 9 bases apart. The CDR3 runs 14 amino acids, cysteine and phenylalanine included. The entry retains the CDR3 DNA only, 42 bases that are in frame from base 1. Broad study findings and their caveats: In both this cohort and an independent roughly 350-donor cohort, the cumulative frequency of public TCR beta family members distinguished carriers of CMV infection plus the relevant HLA type. In the ex vivo response, HLA-C-restricted CMV-specific TCR beta clonotypes were dominant, and in two of eight donors the single most frequent clonotype came from this HLA-C-restricted group.

The V and J segments used are TRBV19 and TRBJ2-7; matching of 5 bases hints at TRBD1 as the D gene. Sequencing was done on a sample of PBMCs. The sequence derives from a human donor in good health (CMV status not recorded). Some clones in this sample may be carry-over from other donors' samples. DNA sequence: TGTGCCAGTAGTATAGGGGCCAGGGCCTACGAGCAGTACTTC. It translates to CASSIGARAYEQYF.